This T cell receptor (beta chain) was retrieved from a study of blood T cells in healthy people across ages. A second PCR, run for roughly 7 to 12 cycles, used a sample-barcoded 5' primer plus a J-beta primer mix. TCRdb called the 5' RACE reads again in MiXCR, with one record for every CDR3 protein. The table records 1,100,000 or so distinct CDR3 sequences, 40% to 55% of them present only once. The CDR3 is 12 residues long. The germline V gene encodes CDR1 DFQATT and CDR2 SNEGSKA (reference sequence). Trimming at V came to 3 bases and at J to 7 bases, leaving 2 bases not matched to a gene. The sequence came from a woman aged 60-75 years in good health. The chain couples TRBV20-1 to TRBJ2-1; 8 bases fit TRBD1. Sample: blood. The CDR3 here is CSARDRVNEQFF. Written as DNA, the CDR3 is TGCAGTGCTAGGGACAGGGTAAATGAGCAGTTCTTC.